Listed here are 14 T cell receptor beta chains from one sample, sequenced in a study of Ad26.COV2.S vaccination and SARS-CoV-2 variants. Described treatment: around 19 received Ad26.COV2.S at low or high dose, single or two shots; several received placebo; per-sample allocation not given. Day 63 after the first vaccine or placebo injection was the time point for sampling. Method: immunoSEQ multiplex PCR; TCRdb's copy keeps in-frame clones and lacks some. The repertoire has around 380,000 clones, about 88% of them found once; the top ten carry under 3.5%. The material sequenced was peripheral blood, taken in a trial of Ad26.COV2.S vaccine versus placebo. These receptor sequences come from a person between 18 and 65 years old who received the Ad26.COV2.S COVID-19 vaccine or a placebo.

The chain recombines TRBV11-2 with TRBJ2-1, with 14 bases that match TRBD2. CDR1 and CDR2 from the germline V gene are SGHAT and FQNNGV. V lost 2 bases to trimming and J lost 7 bases; unmatched junction nucleotides: 4. CDR3 length: 16 amino acids. The CDR3 reads CASSLIRLAGGNEQFF. CDR3 coding DNA: TGTGCCAGCAGCTTAATTCGACTAGCGGGGGGGAATGAGCAGTTCTTC.

This chain links TRBV5-1 with TRBJ2-7; 7 positions agree with TRBD2. Germline V gives CDR1 SGHRS, CDR2 YFSETQ. V was pared by 3 bases and J by 6 bases, with 15 bases of the junction left unmatched. The CDR3 is made up of 16 amino acids. The CDR3: CASSSTLTGTISEQYF. CDR3 in DNA: TGCGCCAGCAGCTCAACATTAACCGGGACTATCTCCGAGCAGTACTTC.

In the case of this clone: This CDR3 is also generated by other DNA sequences in the sample. This chain links TRBV18 with TRBJ1-3; tentative D call: TRBD1 (5 bases). V lost 2 bases, J lost 0 bases, and 11 bases lay in between. The germline CDR1 and CDR2 sequences are KGHSH and LQKENI. The CDR3 sequence is 16 residues long. Here the CDR3 reads CASSPLPGLSGNTIYF. CDR3 nucleotides: TGTGCCAGCTCACCATTACCGGGGCTCTCTGGAAACACCATATATTTT.

The chain joins TRBV11-1 to TRBJ2-1; 7 nucleotides align to TRBD2. Germline CDR1 reads SGHAT; CDR2 reads FQDESV (reference sequence). The V segment lost 0 bases and the J segment 8 bases; nucleotides outside the gene matches: 4. The CDR3 runs to 14 residues. CDR3 loop: CASSLAGGMDEQFF. The CDR3 DNA follows: TGTGCCAGCAGCTTAGCGGGAGGGATGGATGAGCAGTTCTTC.

The rearrangement links TRBV5-1 to TRBJ1-3; unclear D gene. CDR1 SGHRS and CDR2 YFSETQ come from the germline V gene. The CDR3 has 14 residues. Deletions cut 5 bases from V and 3 bases from J, with 12 bases between. This CDR3 is CASSQSTGGNTIYF. DNA for the CDR3: TGCGCCAGCAGTCAAAGCACGGGTGGAAACACCATATATTTT.

This chain links TRBV3-1 (or the pseudogene TRBV3-2) with TRBJ2-3; TRBD2 agrees at 9 bases. V was clipped by 1 base and J by 2 bases; unmatched bases: 10. CDR1 and CDR2 (germline): LGHDT, YNNKEL (reference sequence). CDR3 size: 18 residues. The CDR3 DNA sequence: TGTGCCAGCAGCCAAGGAGGCTCCGGGACTAGCTTCACAGATACGCAGTATTTT. This sequence encodes CASSQGGSGTSFTDTQYF.

The chain uses TRBV10-3 and TRBJ1-6; 7 nucleotides agree with TRBD1. This CDR3 region has 15 residues. V lost 6 bases to trimming and J lost 3 bases; unmatched junction nucleotides: 5. CDR1 and CDR2 from the germline V gene are ENHRY and SYGVKD. The DNA for the CDR3 is TGTGCCATCAGCGCTTCAGGGGGCTATAATTCACCCCTCCACTTT. Residues: CAISASGGYNSPLHF.

This clone was recorded only once. This chain connects TRBV28 to TRBJ2-4; no reliable D call. The CDR3 loop spans 15 amino acids. V gave up 4 bases and J gave up 2 bases, with 12 bases separating them. The V gene's germline CDR1 is MDHEN and CDR2 SYDVKM. The CDR3 nucleotides are TGTGCCAGCAGTTCTGGTATTGAGACCAAAAACATTCAGTACTTC. This encodes CASSSGIETKNIQYF. Filled out from reference TRBV28 and TRBJ2-4, the complete variable domain reads DVKVTQSSRYLVKRTGEKVFLECVQDMDHENMFWYRQDPGLGLRLIYFSYDVKMKEKGDIPEGYSVSREKKERFSLILESASTNQTSMYLCASSSGIETKNIQYFGAGTRLSVL.

This clone was seen a few times. The chain employs TRBV3-1 (or the pseudogene TRBV3-2) and TRBJ1-1; D gene uncertain. V lost 1 base, J lost 0 bases, and 9 bases lay in between. Germline V gene lookup returns CDR1 LGHDT and CDR2 YNNKEL (reference sequence). The CDR3 has 15 residues. CDR3 amino acids: CASSQVVGMNTEAFF. The DNA of the CDR3 is TGTGCCAGCAGCCAAGTTGTGGGGATGAACACTGAAGCTTTCTTT.

In this sample, this clone turned up once. This chain connects TRBV7-8 to TRBJ2-1, with TRBD2 as a possible D gene (7 bases). V lost 5 bases and J lost 5, with 19 bases in between. The CDR3 sequence is 16 residues long. The germline gives CDR1 SGHVS, CDR2 FQNEAQ. CDR3 sequence (DNA): TGTGCCAGCAGCACCCGAGGGGGGGCCAAGAACAATGAGCAGTTCTTC. Translation gives CASSTRGGAKNNEQFF.

The chain joins TRBV27 to TRBJ2-7; 14 bases are a match to TRBD2. The CDR3 length is 15 residues. With 4 bases clipped from V and 4 bases from J, the junction kept 3 bases outside the gene matches. CDR1 MNHEY and CDR2 SMNVEV come from the germline V gene (reference sequence). The CDR3 loop is CASSSRLAGGYEQYF. In nucleotides, the CDR3 is TGTGCCAGCAGTTCCCGACTAGCGGGGGGGTACGAGCAGTACTTC.

This clone occurred once. This chain connects TRBV6-6 to TRBJ1-2, with unresolved D. The CDR3 contains 16 residues. In germline, CDR1 is MNHNY, CDR2 SVGAGI (reference sequence). The ends were cut back, 0 bases at V and 0 bases at J, with 11 bases in the middle. CDR3 sequence: CASSYSSLGANYGYTF. CDR3 nucleotides: TGTGCCAGCAGTTACTCGAGTTTGGGAGCTAACTATGGCTACACCTTC.

The rearrangement links TRBV11-2 to TRBJ1-2; maybe TRBD1 (5 bases). Germline lookup yields CDR1 SGHAT and CDR2 FQNNGV. Trimming cost V 1 base and J 6 bases, with 12 bases left between them. This CDR3 region has 14 residues. The CDR3 protein is CASSLGRGNHGYTF. CDR3 DNA: TGTGCCAGCAGCTTAGGGAGGGGTAATCATGGCTACACCTTC.

V gene TRBV30 combines with J gene TRBJ2-7, with 8 nucleotides matching TRBD2. There are 15 residues in the CDR3. J gave up 0 bases and V 2 bases, and 6 bases lay outside the gene matches. The V gene's germline CDR1 is GTSNPN and CDR2 SVGIG (reference sequence). The DNA for the CDR3 is TGTGCCTGGAGTCCTCTCGGGACTAGCTCCTACGAGCAGTACTTC. Translating gives CAWSPLGTSSYEQYF.